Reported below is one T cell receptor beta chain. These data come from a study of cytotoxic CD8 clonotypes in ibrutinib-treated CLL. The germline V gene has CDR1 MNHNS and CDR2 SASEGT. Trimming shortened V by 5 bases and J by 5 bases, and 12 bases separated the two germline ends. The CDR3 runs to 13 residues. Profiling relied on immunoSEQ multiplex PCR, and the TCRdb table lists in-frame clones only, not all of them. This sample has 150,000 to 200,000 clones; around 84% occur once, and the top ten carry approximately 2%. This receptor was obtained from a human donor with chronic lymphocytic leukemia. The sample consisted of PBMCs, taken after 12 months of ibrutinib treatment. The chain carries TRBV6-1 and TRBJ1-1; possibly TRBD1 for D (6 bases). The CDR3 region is CASSPQGWTEAFF. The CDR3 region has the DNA TGTGCCAGCAGTCCACAGGGCTGGACTGAAGCTTTCTTT.